The entry below gives a single T cell receptor beta chain sequence along with its context. Its antigen is undetermined. CDR3 size: 16 residues. Germline loops: CDR1 MGHRA, CDR2 YSYEKL. Trimming stripped 1 base from V and 0 bases from J, with 12 bases between. The data originate from a study of STAT5B mutations in CD4+ large granular lymphocyte leukemia. The study, taken as a whole, reports: CD4-sorted patient repertoires seemed more clonal than healthy CD4+ repertoires. Top patient clones used TRBV06 genes more often: 8/27 versus 2/35 in controls. Higher CD4+ than CD8+ T-LGLL clonality might reflect small sample size.

This was a survey-level run. Clones were sequenced by immunoSEQ multiplex PCR, and TCRdb holds only the in-frame ones, with some missing. The sample shows about 30,000 clones, approximately 79% of them seen only once. The receptor was isolated from a human donor in good health. The chain has TRBV4-1 and TRBJ2-5; D not certain. Sequencing was performed on CD4+ T cells from blood buffy coats. This CDR3 is CASSQVPLEYQETQYF. CDR3 nucleotides: TGCGCCAGCAGCCAAGTACCCCTAGAGTACCAAGAGACCCAGTACTTC.